Listed here is a single T cell receptor beta chain. Its antigen remains unidentified. These data belong to a study of identifying expanded T cells in peripheral blood. Study observations and caveats: Across healthy donors, higher total template counts meant significantly greater roughly 2-week count variance.

The CDR3 is 14 residues long. Germline V lookup: CDR1 LNHDA, CDR2 SQIVND (reference sequence). Trimming pared 3 bases from V and 4 bases from J, leaving 12 bases between. Sequencing was performed with immunoSEQ multiplex PCR; in TCRdb, only in-frame clones are kept and a portion is missing. The table shows about 110,000 clones, with 88% occurring only once. Healthy donors had no documented immune events, such as infections, while sampled. The V and J genes are TRBV19 and TRBJ1-1, with D unclear. The clonotype comes from a person between 18 and 69 years old in good health. The sequenced material came from blood. In DNA form, the CDR3 reads TGTGCCAGTAGTATCCCCGGGTTTAGCACTGAAGCTTTCTTT. It encodes CASSIPGFSTEAFF.